This passage covers 16 T cell receptor beta chains from one sample sequenced in a study of identical twins. TCRdb itself ran the 5' RACE reads through MiXCR, one entry per CDR3 protein. The table has about 1.7 million distinct CDR3 sequences, roughly a third seen once; the top ten hold about 0.25%. Material for sequencing was cord blood. The receptors here all came from a newborn girl in good health.

The chain has TRBV2 and TRBJ2-1; perhaps D is TRBD1 or TRBD2 (6 bases each). The V end lost 8 bases, the J end lost 2 bases, and 10 bases lay between the germline ends. Germline V gene sequence: CDR1 SNHLY, CDR2 FYNNEI. The CDR3 consists of 13 residues. The chain's CDR3 is CASPGATYNEQFF. CDR3 nucleotide sequence: TGTGCCAGCCCGGGGGCAACCTACAATGAGCAGTTCTTC.

This clonotype was detected a few times. The CDR3 region is CASSVRLAGTQYF. CDR3 sequence (DNA): TGCGCCAGCAGTGTAAGACTAGCCGGGACCCAGTACTTC. The genes are TRBV10-2 and TRBJ2-5; 7 bases are a match to TRBD2. Germline V gene sequence: CDR1 WSHSY, CDR2 SAAADI. This CDR3 is 13 amino acids long. The V segment lost 4 bases and the J segment 7 bases; nucleotides outside the gene matches: 6.

The rearrangement joins TRBV14 to TRBJ2-5, with TRBD2 matching over 12 bases. Germline CDR1 and CDR2: SGHDN and FVKESK. J lost 11 bases, V lost 3 bases, and 13 bases had no gene match. The CDR3 consists of 16 residues. The CDR3 DNA reads TGTGCCAGCAGCCATCGACTAGCGGGGGTCTACAATGAGCAGTACTTC. This encodes CASSHRLAGVYNEQYF.

This clonotype occurred many times. The chain employs TRBV29-1 and TRBJ2-3; no clear D. The CDR3 has 10 amino acids. Trimming removed 3 bases from V and 8 bases from J, with 6 bases in between. Germline lookup yields CDR1 SQVTM and CDR2 ANQGSEA. The DNA of the CDR3 is TGCAGCGTTGATGTGTCTACGCAGTATTTT. Translation: CSVDVSTQYF.

On this clonotype: This may stem from a read error, because a much larger clone lies one nucleotide away. The chain links TRBV10-3 to TRBJ1-2; 8 nucleotides align to TRBD1. This CDR3 is 14 amino acids long. Looked up from germline, CDR1 is ENHRY and CDR2 is SYGVKD. CDR3 coding DNA: TGTGCCATCAGACAGGGGGGATCTAACTATGGCTACAACTTC. Protein: CAIRQGGSNYGYNF.

This chain links TRBV28 with TRBJ2-7; 8 bases align to TRBD1. Losses at the gene ends were 3 bases for V and 2 bases for J; bases not matched to a gene: 6. The germline CDR1 and CDR2 sequences are MDHEN and SYDVKM. The CDR3 is 15 amino acids. In nucleotides, the CDR3 is TGTGCCAGCAGTTTTGTATTGGACAGGGCCTACGAGCAGTACTTC. It translates to CASSFVLDRAYEQYF.

This clonotype was counted between two and nine times. The J gene is TRBJ1-1, the V gene TRBV12-3 or TRBV12-4; D gene uncertain. The ends were cut back, 10 bases at V and 1 base at J, with 19 bases in the middle. The CDR3 spans 15 residues. For the CDR3, the DNA is TGTGCCACCTCTTTGGGAAGACGGTGGAACACTGAAGCTTTCTTT. As protein: CATSLGRRWNTEAFF.

This chain connects TRBV7-9 to TRBJ2-5, with a possible D match to TRBD1 (6 bases). TRBJ2-7 matches the DNA end more closely, so the J call is doubtful. Germline loops: CDR1 SEHNR, CDR2 FQNEAQ (reference sequence). The CDR3 is 16 residues long. The CDR3 sequence is CASSPLFGARQDEQYF. The CDR3 coding sequence is TGTGCCAGCAGCCCGTTATTCGGGGCCCGACAGGACGAGCAGTACTTC.

This clonotype has a handful of counts. V is TRBV9 and J is TRBJ2-3; D unresolved. Germline CDR1 and CDR2: SGDLS and YYNGEE. V lost 3 bases and J lost 4, with 12 bases in between. This CDR3 spans 14 amino acids. CDR3 protein: CASSGSHQADTQYF. As DNA, the CDR3 is TGTGCCAGCAGCGGATCCCACCAGGCAGATACGCAGTATTTT.

The chain uses TRBV7-9 and TRBJ2-7; D is unresolved. Germline values: CDR1 SEHNR, CDR2 FQNEAQ (reference sequence). The CDR3 extends over 13 amino acids. Deletions cut 6 bases from V and 1 base from J, with 10 bases between. The CDR3: CASRETNSYEQYF. CDR3 nucleotides: TGTGCCAGCAGGGAGACCAATTCCTACGAGCAGTACTTC.

This clonotype occurred a few times. This chain joins TRBV4-1 and TRBJ2-7, with D perhaps being TRBD1 or TRBD2 (6 bases each). Trimming left V 4 bases short and J 3 bases short, with 25 bases between. CDR3 size: 18 residues. Looked up from germline, CDR1 is MGHRA and CDR2 is YSYEKL. This CDR3 is CASSPLRQVGTGVYEQYF. The CDR3 DNA follows: TGCGCCAGCAGCCCGTTACGACAGGTTGGGACTGGGGTCTACGAGCAGTACTTC.

This chain uses TRBV27 with TRBJ1-2; D call uncertain. The germline gives CDR1 MNHEY, CDR2 SMNVEV (reference sequence). Trimming shortened V by 0 bases and J by 4 bases, and 9 bases separated the two germline ends. The CDR3 has 14 residues. The CDR3 region is CASSLSITAYGYTF. Written as DNA, the CDR3 is TGTGCCAGCAGTTTATCGATCACGGCCTATGGCTACACCTTC.

This clonotype was picked up many times. This rearrangement joins TRBV12-3 or TRBV12-4 to TRBJ2-4; TRBD1 matches at 8 bases. TRBJ2-7 matches the DNA end more closely, so the J call is doubtful. This CDR3 is built from 13 residues. Here the CDR3 DNA reads TGTGCCAGCAGCCGGGGACAGGTCTACGAGCAGTACTTC. Translating it yields CASSRGQVYEQYF.

The rearrangement uses TRBV7-2 and TRBJ2-1, with D uncertain. Germline V gene lookup returns CDR1 SGHTA and CDR2 FQGNSA. V dropped 0 bases and J dropped 7 bases, with 4 bases sitting between them. The length of the CDR3 is 12 residues. Here the CDR3 DNA reads TGTGCCAGCAGCTTAGCCCAGAATGAGCAGTTCTTC. Translated: CASSLAQNEQFF.

This clonotype was counted only a few times. The chain joins TRBV5-1 to TRBJ2-4; no definite D call. The V end was cut by 2 bases, the J end by 4 bases, with 19 bases between. The germline V gene has CDR1 SGHRS and CDR2 YFSETQ. The CDR3 spans 17 residues. The CDR3 region has the DNA TGCGCCAGCAGCTTATCGGTGGGGATCGGTATTAAAAACATTCAGTACTTC. Its translation: CASSLSVGIGIKNIQYF.

This clonotype has more than one count but fewer than ten. The chain employs TRBV20-1 and TRBJ2-1, with a weak D call TRBD2 (5 bases). CDR3 length: 13 residues. Trimming left V 0 bases short and J 9 bases short, with 12 bases between. Germline loops: CDR1 DFQATT, CDR2 SNEGSKA (reference sequence). CDR3 protein: CSAREGSSSEQFF. The CDR3 coding sequence is TGCAGTGCTAGAGAGGGGAGTTCTAGTGAGCAGTTCTTC.